The TCR beta chain described here comes from a study of cytomegalovirus exposure and HLA in healthy donors. Concerning this clone itself: Its antigen is unknown.

Libraries were prepared by immunoSEQ multiplex PCR; TCRdb keeps only in-frame clonotypes and omits some of them. The sample lists approximately 140,000 clones; 86% were seen once. General study findings and limits: Reports described diagnosis of cytomegalovirus status by the classifier as highly specific and sensitive. Researchers catalogued about 160 TCR beta chains as cytomegalovirus-associated.

This CDR3 spans 15 amino acids. The germline V and J ends were trimmed by 5 bases and 9 bases, with 20 bases remaining between them. Germline CDR1 is MDHEN and CDR2 is SYDVKM. This receptor was obtained from a man aged 18 to 30 in good health and CMV-seronegative. The chain combines TRBV28 with TRBJ1-5, with D hard to call. Sequencing used PBMCs. The CDR3 region has the DNA TGTGCCAGCAGTCCGAATCCGGGAGCCGTACTGCCCCAGCATTTT. It codes for CASSPNPGAVLPQHF.